This is a list of T cell receptor beta chains from one sample in a study of beta chain features in type 1 diabetes. Profiled with immunoSEQ multiplex PCR; TCRdb holds only in-frame clones, not every one. The sample consists of about 340,000 clones, approximately 12% of them appearing once. Material for sequencing was naive CD4+ T cells from blood. The receptors here all came from a woman younger than 30 with type 1 diabetes. CDR3s include the opening cysteine and the closing phenylalanine or tryptophan. D genes are given only for firm matches. Size is stated for part of the rows, as once, few or many counts, or as a class when the clone is expanded.

V: TRBV9; size: .; D: TRBD1; J: TRBJ1-1; CDR3: CASSATTGGKSEAFF; DNA: TGTGCCAGCAGCGCTACGACAGGGGGCAAGTCTGAAGCTTTCTTT
V: TRBV19; size: .; D: .; J: TRBJ1-2; CDR3: CASRFGVPYGYTF; DNA: TGTGCCAGTAGATTTGGAGTTCCCTATGGCTACACCTTC
V: TRBV10-3; size: .; D: TRBD2; J: TRBJ2-5; CDR3: CAISGDWTSETQETQYF; DNA: TGTGCCATCAGCGGGGACTGGACTAGCGAAACCCAAGAGACCCAGTACTTC
V: TRBV5-4; size: few; D: .; J: TRBJ2-3; CDR3: CASRKTGQTTDTQYF; DNA: TGTGCCAGCAGGAAGACAGGACAGACCACAGATACGCAGTATTTT
V: TRBV5-4; size: .; D: .; J: TRBJ2-5; CDR3: CASSLPFSGETQYF; DNA: TGTGCCAGCAGCCTTCCTTTTAGCGGAGAGACCCAGTACTTC
V: TRBV5-8; size: few; D: TRBD2; J: TRBJ2-3; CDR3: CASSFGTSGGTDTQYF; DNA: TGTGCCAGCAGCTTCGGGACTAGCGGAGGCACAGATACGCAGTATTTT
V: TRBV19; size: few; D: .; J: TRBJ1-2; CDR3: CASSNERALDRSHYGYTF; DNA: TGTGCCAGTAGTAATGAACGGGCCCTGGACAGATCGCACTATGGCTACACCTTC
V: TRBV5-4; size: .; D: .; J: TRBJ1-1; CDR3: CASSPETGLTEAFF; DNA: TGTGCCAGCAGCCCGGAAACAGGCCTCACTGAAGCTTTCTTT
V: TRBV5-4; size: few; D: .; J: TRBJ2-5; CDR3: CASSLALRGETQYF; DNA: TGTGCCAGCAGCTTGGCCCTCCGAGGGGAGACCCAGTACTTC
V: TRBV18; size: .; D: TRBD1; J: TRBJ1-4; CDR3: CASSPGTANEKLFF; DNA: TGTGCCAGCTCACCAGGGACAGCGAATGAAAAACTGTTTTTT
V: TRBV7-2; size: .; D: .; J: TRBJ2-2; CDR3: CASSWTTSGELFF; DNA: TGTGCCAGCAGCTGGACTACTTCCGGGGAGCTGTTTTTT
V: TRBV7-2; size: few; D: .; J: TRBJ1-1; CDR3: CASSSVGGTEAFF; DNA: TGTGCCAGCAGCTCGGTCGGGGGCACTGAAGCTTTCTTT
V: TRBV10-1; size: .; D: .; J: TRBJ2-5; CDR3: CASRNGGRQETQYF; DNA: TGCGCCAGCAGGAACGGGGGGCGTCAAGAGACCCAGTACTTC
V: TRBV6-6; size: few; D: TRBD2; J: TRBJ2-2; CDR3: CASSYFGRMNTGELFF; DNA: TGTGCCAGCAGTTACTTCGGGAGGATGAACACCGGGGAGCTGTTTTTT
V: TRBV7-9; size: .; D: TRBD1; J: TRBJ2-3; CDR3: CASSSRDRVLGPDTQYF; DNA: TGTGCCAGCAGCTCCCGGGACAGGGTACTAGGGCCAGATACGCAGTATTTT
V: TRBV11-3; size: once; D: .; J: TRBJ1-2; CDR3: CASSLQAGSDGYTF; DNA: TGTGCCAGCAGCTTACAAGCAGGGTCTGATGGCTACACCTTC
V: TRBV27; size: few; D: TRBD1; J: TRBJ1-5; CDR3: CASSPRQGRWPQHF; DNA: TGTGCCAGCAGTCCGCGACAGGGCCGATGGCCCCAGCATTTT
V: TRBV7-3; size: .; D: .; J: TRBJ1-2; CDR3: CASSPGGGVFYGYTF; DNA: TGTGCCAGCAGCCCGGGGGGAGGAGTCTTCTATGGCTACACCTTC
V: TRBV15; size: few; D: .; J: TRBJ1-5; CDR3: CATTRPGQPQHF; DNA: TGTGCCACCACTCGTCCAGGTCAGCCCCAGCATTTT
V: TRBV5-1; size: .; D: .; J: TRBJ2-1; CDR3: CASSFLASSYNEQFF; DNA: TGCGCCAGCAGCTTTCTAGCGAGCTCCTACAATGAGCAGTTCTTC
V: TRBV9; size: few; D: .; J: TRBJ2-7; CDR3: CASSVGSSSIQYEQYF; DNA: TGTGCCAGCAGCGTAGGATCGTCCAGTATACAGTACGAGCAGTACTTC
V: TRBV5-6; size: .; D: TRBD1; J: TRBJ2-1; CDR3: CASSLTGGNEQFF; DNA: TGTGCCAGCAGCTTAACAGGGGGCAATGAGCAGTTCTTC
V: TRBV10-3; size: .; D: .; J: TRBJ2-3; CDR3: CAISALGITDTQYF; DNA: TGTGCCATCTCCGCACTAGGGATCACAGATACGCAGTATTTT
V: TRBV9; size: .; D: .; J: TRBJ1-2; CDR3: CASSVGQANYGYTF; DNA: TGTGCCAGCAGCGTAGGCCAGGCGAACTATGGCTACACCTTC
V: TRBV27; size: .; D: TRBD2; J: TRBJ2-1; CDR3: CASSLTLAGRYNEQFF; DNA: TGTGCCAGCAGTTTAACCTTAGCGGGTCGCTACAATGAGCAGTTCTTC
V: TRBV11-2; size: few; D: TRBD1; J: TRBJ1-5; CDR3: CASSRDRDQPQHF; DNA: TGTGCCAGCAGCCGGGACAGGGACCAGCCCCAGCATTTT
V: TRBV30; size: few; D: .; J: TRBJ2-1; CDR3: CAWASGPEQFF; DNA: TGTGCCTGGGCGAGCGGGCCAGAGCAGTTCTTC
V: TRBV2; size: few; D: .; J: TRBJ1-1; CDR3: CASSLYTEAFF; DNA: TGTGCCAGCAGCCTATACACTGAAGCTTTCTTT
V: TRBV21-1; size: few; D: .; J: TRBJ2-3; CDR3: CASSCEKRRTDTQYF; DNA: TGTGCCAGCAGCTGTGAAAAGCGGCGCACAGATACGCAGTATTTT
V: TRBV6-1; size: .; D: .; J: TRBJ2-3; CDR3: CASTPSTDTQYF; DNA: TGTGCCAGCACCCCTAGCACAGATACGCAGTATTTT
V: TRBV7-3; size: few; D: .; J: TRBJ2-4; CDR3: CATRNEAGRRAKNIQYF; DNA: TGTGCCACCAGAAACGAGGCGGGGAGACGTGCCAAAAACATTCAGTACTTC
V: TRBV28; size: few; D: TRBD1; J: TRBJ2-7; CDR3: CASSTGGYEQYF; DNA: TGTGCCAGCAGTACAGGGGGCTACGAGCAGTACTTC
V: TRBV6-5; size: .; D: TRBD2; J: TRBJ2-7; CDR3: CASSPSGSRAHEQYF; DNA: TGTGCCAGCAGTCCAAGCGGGAGTCGTGCCCACGAGCAGTACTTC
V: TRBV18; size: .; D: .; J: TRBJ2-2; CDR3: CASSPRETGELFF; DNA: TGTGCCAGCTCACCGAGGGAAACCGGGGAGCTGTTTTTT
V: TRBV29-1; size: few; D: .; J: TRBJ2-4; CDR3: CSVEVGGGTDIQYF; DNA: TGCAGCGTTGAAGTAGGGGGCGGGACCGACATTCAGTACTTC
V: TRBV30; size: .; D: .; J: TRBJ1-1; CDR3: CAWIRGGAEAFF; DNA: TGTGCCTGGATCCGAGGAGGGGCTGAAGCTTTCTTT
V: TRBV27; size: .; D: .; J: TRBJ2-1; CDR3: CASSPRGGGNEQFF; DNA: TGTGCCAGCAGTCCCCGGGGAGGAGGGAATGAGCAGTTCTTC
V: TRBV18; size: few; D: .; J: TRBJ1-1; CDR3: CASSPAGRDTEAFF; DNA: TGTGCCAGCTCACCAGCAGGGAGGGACACTGAAGCTTTCTTT
V: TRBV9; size: .; D: .; J: TRBJ2-5; CDR3: CASSVGPTGETQYF; DNA: TGTGCCAGCAGCGTAGGACCCACGGGGGAGACCCAGTACTTC
V: TRBV18; size: .; D: TRBD1; J: TRBJ1-5; CDR3: CASSPGTGGRQPQHF; DNA: TGTGCCAGCTCACCAGGGACAGGGGGCCGTCAGCCCCAGCATTTT
V: TRBV27; size: .; D: TRBD2; J: TRBJ2-5; CDR3: CASSWRTSGRIETQYF; DNA: TGTGCCAGCAGTTGGCGGACTAGCGGGAGAATAGAGACCCAGTACTTC
V: TRBV2; size: .; D: .; J: TRBJ1-2; CDR3: CASSGQGSYGYTF; DNA: TGTGCCAGCAGTGGACAAGGGAGCTATGGCTACACCTTC
V: TRBV30; size: .; D: TRBD2; J: TRBJ2-1; CDR3: CAWRGTSGIYTYNEQFF; DNA: TGTGCCTGGAGGGGAACTAGCGGGATCTATACCTACAATGAGCAGTTCTTC
V: TRBV5-1; size: .; D: .; J: TRBJ1-1; CDR3: CASSFEGRNTEAFF; DNA: TGCGCCAGCAGCTTCGAGGGCAGGAATACTGAAGCTTTCTTT
V: TRBV30; size: .; D: .; J: TRBJ2-2; CDR3: CAWLRETVHTGELFF; DNA: TGTGCCTGGCTCCGGGAGACGGTTCATACCGGGGAGCTGTTTTTT
V: TRBV7-2; size: few; D: .; J: TRBJ1-1; CDR3: CASSFDRTRNTEAFF; DNA: TGTGCCAGCAGCTTCGACAGGACTCGGAACACTGAAGCTTTCTTT
V: TRBV6-5; size: once; D: .; J: TRBJ1-3; CDR3: CASSYSDSNSGNTIYF; DNA: TGTGCCAGCAGTTACTCGGACAGCAACTCTGGAAACACCATATATTTT
V: TRBV5-1; size: .; D: .; J: TRBJ2-5; CDR3: CASSLGGQQETQYF; DNA: TGCGCCAGCAGCTTGGGCGGGCAGCAAGAGACCCAGTACTTC
V: TRBV2; size: few; D: .; J: TRBJ2-6; CDR3: CASTQGFRSGANVLTF; DNA: TGTGCCAGCACCCAGGGTTTTCGGTCTGGGGCCAACGTCCTGACTTTC
V: TRBV21-1; size: few; D: .; J: TRBJ1-2; CDR3: CASSKGRTFYTF; DNA: TGTGCCAGCAGCAAAGGACGGACTTTCTACACCTTC
V: TRBV12-5; size: few; D: .; J: TRBJ2-2; CDR3: CASGSTSLATNTGELFF; DNA: TGTGCTAGTGGTTCTACCTCTTTAGCGACTAACACCGGGGAGCTGTTTTTT
V: TRBV19; size: .; D: TRBD1; J: TRBJ1-2; CDR3: CASSINGQGNGYTF; DNA: TGTGCCAGTAGTATAAATGGACAGGGAAATGGCTACACCTTC
V: TRBV5-1; size: few; D: .; J: TRBJ2-1; CDR3: CASSFTGSNEQFF; DNA: TGCGCCAGCAGCTTTACAGGGAGCAATGAGCAGTTCTTC
V: TRBV7-9; size: few; D: TRBD2; J: TRBJ2-4; CDR3: CASSPGTSGIGNIQYF; DNA: TGTGCCAGCAGCCCCGGGACTAGCGGGATTGGGAACATTCAGTACTTC
V: TRBV7-2; size: .; D: TRBD2; J: TRBJ2-5; CDR3: CASETGGGETQYF; DNA: TGTGCCAGCGAGACGGGAGGGGGGGAGACCCAGTACTTC
V: TRBV18; size: few; D: .; J: TRBJ1-5; CDR3: CASSPRYRVGDQPQHF; DNA: TGTGCCAGCTCCCCACGCTACAGGGTGGGGGATCAGCCCCAGCATTTT
V: TRBV5-1; size: few; D: .; J: TRBJ1-5; CDR3: CASGTGNQPQHF; DNA: TGCGCCAGCGGGACTGGCAATCAGCCCCAGCATTTT
V: TRBV27; size: .; D: .; J: TRBJ2-5; CDR3: CASSLSGWVETQYF; DNA: TGTGCCAGCAGCCTATCGGGGTGGGTGGAGACCCAGTACTTC